Presented here are 17 T cell receptor beta chains from one specimen sequenced in a study of CD8+ T cells in alopecia areata. cDNA reverse transcribed from extracted RNA served as the sequencing template. Repertoires were generated with immunoSEQ multiplex PCR, while TCRdb's copy carries only in-frame clones and drops some. The sample has some 210,000 clones, around three fifths seen once. The sample was CD4+ T cells sorted from blood, taken at week 0. These receptors were obtained from a human donor with alopecia areata.

V gene TRBV25-1 combines with J gene TRBJ2-5; TRBD2 is a possible D gene (6 bases). Germline lookup yields CDR1 MGHDK and CDR2 SYGVNS. The CDR3 contains 13 residues. Deletions cut 6 bases from V and 5 bases from J, with 13 bases between. The CDR3 protein is CASRAYGGETQYF. In DNA form, the CDR3 reads TGTGCCAGCAGGGCCTACGGAGGGGAGACCCAGTACTTC.

The chain is built from TRBV30 and TRBJ1-5, with D unresolved. Germline V gene sequence: CDR1 GTSNPN, CDR2 SVGIG (reference sequence). With 0 bases removed from V and 0 bases from J, the gap between germline ends came to 18 bases. CDR3 length: 18 residues. The CDR3 nucleotides are TGTGCCTGGAGTGTGGACCGTAATAGTGGATATAGCAATCAGCCCCAGCATTTT. Translated: CAWSVDRNSGYSNQPQHF.

This chain connects TRBV27 to TRBJ2-1; D is perhaps TRBD2 (6 bases). V lost 4 bases to trimming and J lost 3 bases, with 16 bases between them. Germline CDR1 reads MNHEY; CDR2 reads SMNVEV (reference sequence). The CDR3 length is 16 residues. The CDR3 sequence: CASSSLRQGLYNEQFF. CDR3 coding DNA: TGTGCCAGCAGTTCCCTGCGGCAGGGACTCTACAATGAGCAGTTCTTC.

This sequence joins TRBV5-4 and TRBJ1-5; D might be TRBD1 (6 bases). The CDR3 extends over 15 amino acids. V gave up 2 bases and J gave up 0 bases, with 9 bases separating them. Germline CDR1 is SGHNT and CDR2 is YYREEE (reference sequence). CDR3 sequence: CASSFGTNSNQPQHF. For the CDR3, the DNA is TGTGCCAGCAGCTTCGGGACAAATAGCAATCAGCCCCAGCATTTT.

The count of this clone is one. V usage is TRBV4-1 and J usage is TRBJ2-3; perhaps TRBD1 as D (6 bases). This CDR3 is 16 amino acids long. The V gene's germline CDR1 is MGHRA and CDR2 YSYEKL. V gave up 4 bases and J gave up 0 bases, with 14 bases separating them. The CDR3 sequence is CASSPTAGASTDTQYF. The CDR3 coding sequence is TGCGCCAGCAGCCCCACAGCAGGGGCTAGCACAGATACGCAGTATTTT.

This chain connects TRBV9 to TRBJ2-7; D uncertain. Per germline, CDR1 SGDLS and CDR2 YYNGEE. The ends were cut back, 0 bases at V and 6 bases at J, with 10 bases in the middle. The CDR3 loop spans 13 amino acids. CDR3 nucleotides: TGTGCCAGCAGCGTAGCTCCGCCGGGCGAGCAGTACTTC. This encodes CASSVAPPGEQYF. Full variable domain (rest looked up from reference TRBV9 and TRBJ2-7): DSGVTQTPKHLITATGQRVTLRCSPRSGDLSVYWYQQSLDQGLQFLIQYYNGEERAKGNILERFSAQQFPDLHSELNLSSLELGDSALYFCASSVAPPGEQYFGPGTRLTVT.

The table lists this clone with a few counts. The chain couples TRBV5-1 to TRBJ1-4; tentatively, D is TRBD1 (5 bases). The CDR3 consists of 13 residues. V dropped 5 bases and J dropped 7 bases, with 12 bases sitting between them. CDR1 is SGHRS and CDR2 is YFSETQ in the germline V gene. CDR3 bases: TGCGCCAGCAGTTCTGGGGGTACTGAAAAACTGTTTTTT. Translating gives CASSSGGTEKLFF.

The CDR3: CASSEAQGGYGYTF. For the CDR3, the DNA is TGTGCCAGCAGTGAAGCGCAAGGGGGCTATGGCTACACCTTC. The chain carries TRBV6-1 and TRBJ1-2, with a tentative D call TRBD1 (6 bases). This CDR3 has 14 amino acids. V lost 0 bases and J lost 4, with 9 bases in between. Germline V gene sequence: CDR1 MNHNS, CDR2 SASEGT.

This clone was picked up a small number of times. The chain recombines TRBV6-5 with TRBJ1-1; D perhaps matches TRBD1 (6 bases). The CDR3 is made up of 15 amino acids. V lost 2 bases, J lost 3 bases, and 13 bases lay in between. Per the germline V gene, CDR1 is MNHEY and CDR2 is SVGAGI. CDR3 amino acids: CASSYQGSGYTEAFF. The CDR3 DNA sequence: TGTGCCAGCAGTTACCAGGGGTCTGGATACACTGAAGCTTTCTTT.

There are a few counts of this clone. The genes are TRBV5-1 and TRBJ1-4; 7 nucleotides agree with TRBD1. There are 13 residues in the CDR3. CDR1 and CDR2 from the germline V gene are SGHRS and YFSETQ. The J segment lost 5 bases and the V segment lost 5 bases, leaving 3 bases of the junction unmatched. The CDR3 DNA reads TGCGCCAGCAGAGGACAGGAAAATGAAAAACTGTTTTTT. This translates into CASRGQENEKLFF.

This clone was observed a few times. The rearrangement uses TRBV29-1 and TRBJ2-7; D perhaps matches TRBD1 (6 bases). The CDR3 loop spans 13 amino acids. CDR1 SQVTM and CDR2 ANQGSEA come from the germline V gene. V shed 3 bases and J shed 2 bases, with 11 bases lying between them. The CDR3 nucleotides read TGCAGCGTTGAGGGGGCCTCTACCTACGAGCAGTACTTC. It specifies CSVEGASTYEQYF.

This chain joins TRBV9 and TRBJ1-1; D remains ambiguous. The ends were cut back, 3 bases at V and 5 bases at J, with 11 bases in the middle. This CDR3 spans 13 amino acids. CDR1 and CDR2 (germline): SGDLS, YYNGEE. The CDR3 is CASSGTGATEAFF. In DNA, the CDR3 is TGTGCCAGCAGCGGTACTGGTGCAACTGAAGCTTTCTTT.

The CDR3: CASSYSGGGYNEQFF. The CDR3 DNA follows: TGTGCCAGCAGCTACTCCGGAGGGGGGTACAATGAGCAGTTCTTC. The chain recombines TRBV7-3 with TRBJ2-1, with D possibly called TRBD1 or TRBD2 (6 bases each). CDR3 length: 15 amino acids. Germline V CDR1 and CDR2: SGHTA, FQGTGA. V was cut by 4 bases and J by 4 bases, with 14 bases left in between.

This sequence joins TRBV2 and TRBJ2-5, with D unresolved. CDR3 length: 11 residues. Trimming left V 6 bases short and J 1 base short, with 3 bases between. CDR1 and CDR2 from the germline V gene are SNHLY and FYNNEI. CDR3: CASSAQETQYF. The CDR3 DNA is TGTGCCAGCAGCGCCCAAGAGACCCAGTACTTC.

This clone was seen a handful of times. The rearrangement links TRBV19 to TRBJ2-3; D is possibly TRBD1 (5 bases). The CDR3 sequence is 13 residues long. Germline CDR1 reads LNHDA; CDR2 reads SQIVND (reference sequence). V lost 4 bases and J lost 4, with 9 bases in between. The CDR3 sequence is CASSTQGPDTQYF. Here the CDR3 DNA reads TGTGCCAGTAGTACGCAGGGCCCAGATACGCAGTATTTT.

This clone was detected only a few times. The V and J genes are TRBV9 and TRBJ2-1; 9 bases are shared with TRBD2. There are 14 residues in the CDR3. Germline V CDR1 and CDR2: SGDLS, YYNGEE. V gave up 4 bases and J gave up 8 bases; unmatched junction bases: 7. The CDR3 region is CASSWTSASHEQFF. The CDR3 nucleotides are TGTGCCAGCAGCTGGACTAGCGCCTCCCATGAGCAGTTCTTC.

The chain uses TRBV18 and TRBJ2-1, with unresolved D. Germline V CDR1 and CDR2: KGHSH, LQKENI. V lost 3 bases and J 7 bases, leaving 7 bases between the germline ends. The CDR3 contains 12 residues. The DNA of the CDR3 is TGTGCCAGCTCACCTATGAGTAATGAGCAGTTCTTC. It codes for CASSPMSNEQFF.